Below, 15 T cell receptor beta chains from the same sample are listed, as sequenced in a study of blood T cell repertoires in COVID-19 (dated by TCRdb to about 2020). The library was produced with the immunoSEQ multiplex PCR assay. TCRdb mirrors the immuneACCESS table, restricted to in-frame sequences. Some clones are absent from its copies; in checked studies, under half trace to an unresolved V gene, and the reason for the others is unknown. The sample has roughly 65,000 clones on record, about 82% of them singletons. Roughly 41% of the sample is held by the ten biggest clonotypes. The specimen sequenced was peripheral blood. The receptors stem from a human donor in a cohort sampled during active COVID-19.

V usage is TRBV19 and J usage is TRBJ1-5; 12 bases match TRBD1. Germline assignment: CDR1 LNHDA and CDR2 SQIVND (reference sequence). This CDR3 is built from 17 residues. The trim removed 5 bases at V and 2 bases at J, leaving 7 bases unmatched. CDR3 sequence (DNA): TGTGCCAGTAGTCCCGGGACAGGGGGCGTAGGCAATCAGCCCCAGCATTTT. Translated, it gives CASSPGTGGVGNQPQHF.

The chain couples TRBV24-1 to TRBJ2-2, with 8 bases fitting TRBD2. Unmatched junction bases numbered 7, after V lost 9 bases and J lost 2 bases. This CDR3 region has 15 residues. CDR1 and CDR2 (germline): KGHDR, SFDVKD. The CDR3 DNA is TGTGCCACCTCGGGGGGGGGCGTCAACACCGGGGAGCTGTTTTTT. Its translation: CATSGGGVNTGELFF.

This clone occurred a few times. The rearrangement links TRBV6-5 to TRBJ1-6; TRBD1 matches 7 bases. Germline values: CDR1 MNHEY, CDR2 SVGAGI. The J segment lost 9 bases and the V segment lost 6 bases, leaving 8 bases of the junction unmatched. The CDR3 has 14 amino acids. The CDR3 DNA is TGTGCCAGCAGGGCCGGGACAGTGGCTTCACCCCTCCACTTT. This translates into CASRAGTVASPLHF.

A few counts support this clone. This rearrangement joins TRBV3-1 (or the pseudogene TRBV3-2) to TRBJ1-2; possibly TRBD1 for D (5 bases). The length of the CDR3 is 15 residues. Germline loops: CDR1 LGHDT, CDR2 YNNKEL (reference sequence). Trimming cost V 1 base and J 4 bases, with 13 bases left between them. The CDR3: CASSQGGGGSYGYTF. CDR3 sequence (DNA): TGTGCCAGCAGCCAAGGTGGTGGGGGGTCCTATGGCTACACCTTC.

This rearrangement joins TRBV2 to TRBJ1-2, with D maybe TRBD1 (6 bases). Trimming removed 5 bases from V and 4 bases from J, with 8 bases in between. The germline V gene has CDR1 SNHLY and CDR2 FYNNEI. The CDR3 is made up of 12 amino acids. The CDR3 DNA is TGTGCCAGCAGTCAGGACAGCTATGGCTACACCTTC. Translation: CASSQDSYGYTF.

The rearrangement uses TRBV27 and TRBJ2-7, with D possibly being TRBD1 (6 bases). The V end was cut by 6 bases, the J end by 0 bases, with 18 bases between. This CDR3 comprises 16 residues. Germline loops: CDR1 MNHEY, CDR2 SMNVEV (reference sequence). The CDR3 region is CASRQGRTDLSYEQYF. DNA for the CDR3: TGTGCCAGCAGGCAGGGGCGCACAGACCTCTCCTACGAGCAGTACTTC.

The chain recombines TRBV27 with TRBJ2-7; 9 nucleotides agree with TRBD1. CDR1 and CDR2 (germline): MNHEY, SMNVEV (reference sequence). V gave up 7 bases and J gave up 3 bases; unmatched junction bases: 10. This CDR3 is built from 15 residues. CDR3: CASKTGTGSLYEQYF. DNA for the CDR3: TGTGCCAGCAAAACTGGGACAGGGTCCCTCTACGAGCAGTACTTC.

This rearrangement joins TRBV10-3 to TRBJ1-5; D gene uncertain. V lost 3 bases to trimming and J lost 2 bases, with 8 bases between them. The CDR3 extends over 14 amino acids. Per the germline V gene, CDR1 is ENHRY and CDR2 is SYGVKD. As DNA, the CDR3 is TGTGCCATCAGTGATAGTAACGGCAATCAGCCCCAGCATTTT. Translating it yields CAISDSNGNQPQHF.

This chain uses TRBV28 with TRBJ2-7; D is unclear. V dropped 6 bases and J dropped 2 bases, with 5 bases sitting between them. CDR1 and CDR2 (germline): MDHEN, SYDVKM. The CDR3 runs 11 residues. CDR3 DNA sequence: TGTGCCAGCAGCCAAACCTACGAGCAGTACTTC. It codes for CASSQTYEQYF.

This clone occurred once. The CDR3 loop reads CAARVGETEAFF. The CDR3 DNA reads as TGTGCCGCCAGGGTTGGTGAGACTGAAGCTTTCTTT. The chain has TRBV6-5 and TRBJ1-1, with a possible D match to TRBD1 (5 bases). Germline V CDR1 and CDR2: MNHEY, SVGAGI. The CDR3 contains 12 residues. The V end was cut by 11 bases, the J end by 5 bases, with 15 bases between.

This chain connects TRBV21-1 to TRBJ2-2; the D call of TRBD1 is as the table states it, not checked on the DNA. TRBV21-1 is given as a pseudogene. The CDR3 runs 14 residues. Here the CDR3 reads CASLGQGYTGELFF. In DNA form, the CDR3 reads TGTGCCAGCCTGGGACAGGGGTATACCGGGGAGCTGTTTTTT.

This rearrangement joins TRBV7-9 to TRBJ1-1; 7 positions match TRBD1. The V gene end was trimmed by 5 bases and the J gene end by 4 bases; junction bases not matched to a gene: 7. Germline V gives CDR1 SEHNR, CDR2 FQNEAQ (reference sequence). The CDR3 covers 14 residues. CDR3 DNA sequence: TGTGCCAGCAGCCCCCGACAGGGACGCACTGAAGCTTTCTTT. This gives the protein CASSPRQGRTEAFF.

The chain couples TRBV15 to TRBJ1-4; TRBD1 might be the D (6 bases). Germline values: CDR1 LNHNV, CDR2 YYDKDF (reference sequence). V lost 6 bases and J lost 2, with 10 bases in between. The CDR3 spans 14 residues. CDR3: CATRQGLTNEKLFF. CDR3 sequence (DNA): TGTGCCACCAGGCAGGGGCTCACTAATGAAAAACTGTTTTTT.

The CDR3 nucleotides are TGTGCCAGCACGCTGGCTAGCGGGGTCTTCGATACGCAGTATTTT. Translated: CASTLASGVFDTQYF. The genes are TRBV2 and TRBJ2-3, with TRBD2 matching over 9 bases. Germline V gene lookup returns CDR1 SNHLY and CDR2 FYNNEI. This CDR3 has 15 residues. J gave up 6 bases and V 7 bases, and 11 bases lay outside the gene matches.

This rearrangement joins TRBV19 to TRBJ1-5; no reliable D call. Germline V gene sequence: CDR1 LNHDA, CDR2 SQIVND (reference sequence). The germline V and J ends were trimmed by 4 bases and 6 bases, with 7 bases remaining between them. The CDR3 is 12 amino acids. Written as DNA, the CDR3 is TGTGCCAGTAGTAACTCGGTTCAGCCCCAGCATTTT. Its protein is CASSNSVQPQHF.